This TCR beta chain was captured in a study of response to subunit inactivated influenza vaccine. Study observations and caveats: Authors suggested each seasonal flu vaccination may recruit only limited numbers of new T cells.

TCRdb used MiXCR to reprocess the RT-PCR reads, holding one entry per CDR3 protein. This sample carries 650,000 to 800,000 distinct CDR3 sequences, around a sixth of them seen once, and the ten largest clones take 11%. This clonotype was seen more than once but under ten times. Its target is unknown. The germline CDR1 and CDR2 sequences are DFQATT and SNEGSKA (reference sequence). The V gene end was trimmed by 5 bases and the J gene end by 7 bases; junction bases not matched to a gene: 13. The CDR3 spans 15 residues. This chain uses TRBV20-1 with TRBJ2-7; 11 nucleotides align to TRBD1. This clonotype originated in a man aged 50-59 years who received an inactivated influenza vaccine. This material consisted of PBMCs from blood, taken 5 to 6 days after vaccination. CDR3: CSAGTVGQGAGEQYF. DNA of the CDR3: TGCAGTGCTGGAACCGTCGGACAGGGGGCAGGGGAGCAGTACTTC.